Listed below are T cell receptor beta chains from one sample, sequenced in a study of blood T cell repertoires in COVID-19. TCRdb's table, derived via immunoSEQ multiplex PCR, lists solely in-frame clones and lacks some. In the table there are over 250,000 clones, 90% of which are singletons. Source material: PBMCs or T cells enriched from blood (not recorded which). These receptor sequences come from a man between 60 and 70 years old who had recovered from COVID-19. The CDR3 runs from the conserved cysteine through the conserved F or W. D genes are given only for firm matches. Expanded clones get a size class; other rows say once, few or many, or leave the size out.

V gene	clone size	D gene	J gene	CDR3 DNA	CDR3 protein
TRBV2	-	-	TRBJ1-6	TGTGCCAGCTCCAACGGCCAGGGGAATTCACCCCTCCACTTT	CASSNGQGNSPLHF
TRBV6-6	once	TRBD1	TRBJ1-6	TGTGCCAGCAGTTACACGACAGGGGGAAATTCACCCCTCCACTTT	CASSYTTGGNSPLHF
TRBV7-6	-	-	TRBJ2-3	TGTGCCAGCAGCCCTCCGCGGGGCGGCACAGATACGCAGTATTTT	CASSPPRGGTDTQYF
TRBV5-1	-	TRBD1	TRBJ1-2	TGCGCCAGCAGCTTGGGGACAGGGGGCGACTATGGCTACACCTTC	CASSLGTGGDYGYTF
TRBV19	-	TRBD2	TRBJ2-1	TGTGCCAGTAGCGCCGGGACTAGCGGGAGGGAAAATGAGCAGTTCTTC	CASSAGTSGRENEQFF
TRBV5-4	-	TRBD2	TRBJ2-1	TGTGCCAGCAGCTCATCTAGCGGGGGGTCCTACAATGAGCAGTTCTTC	CASSSSSGGSYNEQFF
TRBV6-5	-	-	TRBJ1-6	TGTGCCAGCAGTCACGAGGGTGGGGGGAATTCACCCCTCCACTTT	CASSHEGGGNSPLHF
TRBV5-1	-	-	TRBJ1-1	TGCGCCAGCAGTGGAGCGCGGGTTCACACTGAAGCTTTCTTT	CASSGARVHTEAFF
TRBV19	-	-	TRBJ1-6	TGTGCCAGTAGTTATGACAGAAGCTCCTATAATTCACCCCTCCACTTT	CASSYDRSSYNSPLHF
TRBV6-5	-	-	TRBJ2-1	TGTGCCAGCAGAGGGGGTGAGCAGTTCTTC	CASRGGEQFF
TRBV18	-	-	TRBJ2-5	TGTGCCAGCTCACCACCCGCAGGTCAAGAGACCCAGTACTTC	CASSPPAGQETQYF
TRBV27	once	TRBD1	TRBJ1-1	TGTGCCAGCAGTTTTGGGACAGGGTCGTCCACTGAAGCTTTCTTT	CASSFGTGSSTEAFF
TRBV7-9	-	-	TRBJ2-1	TGTGCCAGCAGCTTAGGGCGGCAGCAGTTCTTC	CASSLGRQQFF
TRBV5-1	-	TRBD1	TRBJ1-2	TGCGCCAGCAGCTCCGAGACAGGGTTTGGCGGCTACACCTTC	CASSSETGFGGYTF
TRBV3-1/TRBV3-2	few	-	TRBJ2-7	TGTGCCAGCAGCCAAGTTAGCACAACCACCTACGAGCAGTACTTC	CASSQVSTTTYEQYF
TRBV7-9	-	-	TRBJ2-7	TGTGCCAGCGGGAACCTCAGGGTTTACGAGCAGTACTTC	CASGNLRVYEQYF
TRBV3-1/TRBV3-2	once	-	TRBJ1-5	TGTGCCAGCAGCCCAAGGGGTAGCAATCAGCCCCAGCATTTT	CASSPRGSNQPQHF
TRBV2	-	TRBD1	TRBJ1-3	TGTGCCACGGGGACAGACTCTGGAAACACCATATATTTT	CATGTDSGNTIYF
TRBV10-1	few	-	TRBJ1-5	TGCGCCAGCAGTGAGTCCGGAGATCAGCCCCAGCATTTT	CASSESGDQPQHF
TRBV2	-	TRBD1	TRBJ1-4	TGTGCCAGCAGTTATGGACAGGGTAGTAATGAAAAACTGTTTTTT	CASSYGQGSNEKLFF
TRBV28	-	TRBD1	TRBJ1-2	TGTGCCGCCGGCAGGGGGAATTATGGCTACACCTTC	CAAGRGNYGYTF
TRBV14	-	TRBD1	TRBJ1-3	TGTGCCAGCAGCCCAGCCGGGACAGGCACTGGAAACACCATATATTTT	CASSPAGTGTGNTIYF
TRBV9	-	-	TRBJ1-5	TGTGCCAGCAGCGTAGCCGCGGGGGTTCAGCCCCAGCATTTT	CASSVAAGVQPQHF
TRBV10-2	-	TRBD2	TRBJ2-1	TGCGCCAGCAGTGACCCTAGCGGGGGGTACAATGAGCAGTTCTTC	CASSDPSGGYNEQFF
TRBV5-1	-	TRBD2	TRBJ2-3	TGCGCCAGCAGCGGGGTCCTAGGGAGGGGAACAGATACGCAGTATTTT	CASSGVLGRGTDTQYF